The clone carrying this T cell receptor (beta chain) was counted many times. What it binds is not known. These data are taken from a study of CD8 T cells in ankylosing spondylitis. The CDR3 length is 14 residues. With V trimmed by 6 bases and J by 2 bases, 6 bases remained unmatched. The authors made TCR beta libraries by quantitative 5'-RACE with molecular barcodes. TCRdb re-called the 5' RACE reads through MiXCR, storing one row per CDR3 protein. The profile shows 220,000 or so distinct CDR3 sequences, 8% to 11% of them singletons. Study results and limitations: Earlier studies detected some motif variants in reactive arthritis synovial fluid and blood.

The receptor comes from a male donor with ankylosing spondylitis or in good health (not recorded which). This chain links TRBV12-3 or TRBV12-4 with TRBJ2-7; TRBD2 aligns across 8 bases. Material for sequencing was blood, either unsorted or a sorted T cell fraction (not recorded which). In nucleotides, the CDR3 is TGTGCCAGCAGGTTCCGGGGGGGCGCCTACGAGCAGTACTTC. Encoded protein: CASRFRGGAYEQYF.